These T cell receptor beta chains were read from a single sample in a study of blood T cells in healthy people across ages. TCRdb reprocessed the 5' RACE reads via MiXCR and lists one record per CDR3 protein. The sample includes 1.5 million to 2 million distinct CDR3 sequences, 28% seen only once; the top ten take over 7%. The source material was blood. All receptors come from a woman aged 25-40 years in good health. CDR3s include the opening cysteine and the closing phenylalanine or tryptophan. The order of the fields is D gene, clone size, V gene, J gene, CDR3 DNA, CDR3 protein. D genes are given only for firm matches. Some rows mark clone size as missing; the rest say once, few, many or name a class of expanded clone.

-,many,TRBV6-6,TRBJ2-1,TGTGCCAGCAGTTACAGTCAGGCAGACTCCTACAATGAGCAGTTCTTC,CASSYSQADSYNEQFF
TRBD2,-,TRBV29-1,TRBJ2-5,TGCAGCGTCGGGACTAGCGGTTTCCAAGAGACCCAGTACTTC,CSVGTSGFQETQYF
-,few,TRBV2,TRBJ1-5,TGTGCCAGCAGGGTTTCTAGCAATCAGCCCCAGCATTTT,CASRVSSNQPQHF
-,few,TRBV7-8,TRBJ2-1,TGTGCCAGCAGCTCCTACCGACAGAGGGCAAACAATGAGCAGTTCTTC,CASSSYRQRANNEQFF
-,once,TRBV9,TRBJ2-3,TGTGCCAGCTCCCGGGGGTTGAGCGGCACAGATACGCAGTATTTT,CASSRGLSGTDTQYF
-,-,TRBV12-5,TRBJ2-5,TGTGCTAGTGGTCCTCTTCAAGGTCCCCAAGAGACCCAGTACTTC,CASGPLQGPQETQYF
-,-,TRBV5-1,TRBJ1-4,TGCGCCAGCAGCTCCGGGGCGCCCGGTGAAAAACTGTTTTTT,CASSSGAPGEKLFF
-,-,TRBV20-1,TRBJ1-2,TGCAGTGCTAAGGGCAGGACCCGCGGCTACACCTTC,CSAKGRTRGYTF
TRBD2,many,TRBV7-2,TRBJ2-1,TGTGCCAGCAGCCCAGGAGCGGGAGGGCCATCCTACAATGAGCAGTTCTTC,CASSPGAGGPSYNEQFF
TRBD1,many,TRBV27,TRBJ2-7,TGTGCCAGCAGTTGGACAGGGGACGCCGAGCAGTACTTC,CASSWTGDAEQYF
-,many,TRBV6-5,TRBJ1-2,TGTGCCAGCAGCTTGACAGCGATCTATGGCTACACCTTC,CASSLTAIYGYTF
-,-,TRBV7-2,TRBJ1-3,TGTGCCAGCAGCTCTCGGGCTGGAAACACCATATATTTT,CASSSRAGNTIYF
-,few,TRBV7-2,TRBJ2-7,TGTGCCAGCAGCTTAGGGCACTTTGCCTCCTCTCGGGACGAGCAGTACTTC,CASSLGHFASSRDEQYF
TRBD1,-,TRBV20-1,TRBJ1-2,TGCAGTGCTAGCCTTGGACAGGATCCTAACTATGGCTACACCTTC,CSASLGQDPNYGYTF
-,few,TRBV11-2,TRBJ2-1,TGTGCCAGCAGCCCTAAAAAAGTGGGACGGAGCAATGAGCAGTTCTTC,CASSPKKVGRSNEQFF
-,few,TRBV7-2,TRBJ1-1,TGTGCCAGCAGTCCCGGGTGGGACACTGAAGCTTTCTTT,CASSPGWDTEAFF
-,once,TRBV12-3/TRBV12-4,TRBJ2-3,TGTGCCAGCAGTTTAAGGGGGGGGCTCATTACAGATACGCAGTATTTT,CASSLRGGLITDTQYF
-,many,TRBV6-5,TRBJ2-1,TGTGCCAGCATGGAGGCAGGGACCTACAATGAGCAGTTCTTC,CASMEAGTYNEQFF
TRBD1,few,TRBV7-2,TRBJ2-5,TGTGCCAGCAGCCAGAACAGGGGGCGCGGGGAGACCCAGTACTTC,CASSQNRGRGETQYF
-,many,TRBV18,TRBJ2-1,TGTGCCAGCTCACCGGGGAGTTCGCAGTTCTTC,CASSPGSSQFF
TRBD1,-,TRBV5-5,TRBJ2-5,TGTGCCAGCAGCCTATACCCGACAGGGGTGGTGGAGACCCAGTACTTC,CASSLYPTGVVETQYF
TRBD2,-,TRBV5-4,TRBJ2-1,TGTGCCAGCAGGTCCGGGACTAGCGGGGTTGGGGAGCAGTTCTTC,CASRSGTSGVGEQFF
-,-,TRBV24-1,TRBJ2-3,TGTGCCACCAGTGATACCGGGGCTAGCAGAGATACGCAGTATTTT,CATSDTGASRDTQYF
TRBD1,-,TRBV5-1,TRBJ1-1,TGCGCCAGCAGCTTGGGGGACAGGGATCTCACTGAAGCTTTCTTT,CASSLGDRDLTEAFF
-,many,TRBV20-1,TRBJ2-1,TGCAGTGCTCCAGGGGAGGGAGGCGATGAGCAGTTCTTC,CSAPGEGGDEQFF
-,-,TRBV7-6,TRBJ2-7,TGTGCCAGCAGCTTTGGAGGAACTTCCCCCTACGAGCAGTACTTC,CASSFGGTSPYEQYF
-,many,TRBV5-1,TRBJ2-6,TGTGCCAGCAGCCTCGTGGGCTCTGGGGCCAACGTCCTGACTTTC,CASSLVGSGANVLTF
TRBD2,-,TRBV2,TRBJ2-5,TGTGCCAGCAGTGAACGGGGGGATATGGAGACCCAGTACTTC,CASSERGDMETQYF
-,few,TRBV5-1,TRBJ2-1,TGCGCCAGCAGCTTGCGTCTCACTTACAATGAGCAGTTCTTC,CASSLRLTYNEQFF
TRBD1,many,TRBV6-5,TRBJ2-5,TGTGCCAGCAGGAAAGGGACAGAAGAGACCCAGTACTTC,CASRKGTEETQYF
TRBD2,-,TRBV9,TRBJ2-7,TGTGCCAGCAGCGTGGCTAGCGGGGGGGCTTTGTGCGAGCAGTACTTC,CASSVASGGALCEQYF
TRBD2,many,TRBV20-1,TRBJ2-5,TGCAGTGCTACTGAGACTAGCGGGATAGAGACCCAGTACTTC,CSATETSGIETQYF
-,many,TRBV12-5,TRBJ2-7,TGTGCTAGTGGTTTGAACGGTCGCCTTTACGAGCAGTACTTC,CASGLNGRLYEQYF
TRBD2,many,TRBV7-3,TRBJ2-1,TGTGCCAGCAGCTCCCGACTAGCGGGGGGAAATGAGCAGTTCTTC,CASSSRLAGGNEQFF
TRBD2,-,TRBV7-9,TRBJ2-5,TGTGCCAGCAGCTTAGCGCTTCAGGGAGGGGAGACCCAGTACTTC,CASSLALQGGETQYF
-,many,TRBV7-9,TRBJ2-7,TGTGCCAGCAGTTTGAGAGGGACTCACGAGCAGTACTTC,CASSLRGTHEQYF
-,-,TRBV5-1,TRBJ2-5,TGCGCCAGCAGCCCAGGTTCGGGGACGCAGACCCAGTACTTC,CASSPGSGTQTQYF
-,-,TRBV20-1,TRBJ2-6,TGCAGTGCTAGAGATCTGCAGAAGGGGGCCAACGTCCTGACTTTC,CSARDLQKGANVLTF
-,-,TRBV10-3,TRBJ2-2,TGTGCCATCAGTGGCCCCAGGGGCACCCCGAACACCGGGGAGCTGTTTTTT,CAISGPRGTPNTGELFF
TRBD2,-,TRBV6-2/TRBV6-3,TRBJ2-1,TGTGCCAGCAGTTATTTCGGAACTAGCGGGGCCCTAGGGCAGTTCTTC,CASSYFGTSGALGQFF
TRBD2,-,TRBV3-1,TRBJ2-4,TGTGCCAGCAGCCATCCGGGGGAGGGAAACATTCAGTACTTC,CASSHPGEGNIQYF
TRBD2,-,TRBV5-1,TRBJ2-1,TGCGCCAGCAGCCCATCTAGCGGTGCTAGGAATGAGCAGTTCTTC,CASSPSSGARNEQFF
-,once,TRBV11-2,TRBJ2-7,TGTGCCAGCAGCTTTATGTACAGGAATTCCTACGAGCAGTACTTC,CASSFMYRNSYEQYF
-,-,TRBV5-1,TRBJ2-3,TGCGCCAGCAGCTTGGAAGGGCGAATCCCAGATACGCAGTATTTT,CASSLEGRIPDTQYF
-,few,TRBV5-1,TRBJ1-5,TGCGCCAGCAGCGCACAGGGCCAAGGGCAGCCCCAGCATTTT,CASSAQGQGQPQHF
-,-,TRBV7-9,TRBJ1-1,TGTGCCAGCAGCTCGACCGAGTCGGATGAAGCTTTCTTT,CASSSTESDEAFF
-,many,TRBV6-6,TRBJ2-1,TGTGCCAGCAGTTGGATTGGGGCTCGCGATGAGCAGTTCTTC,CASSWIGARDEQFF
TRBD2,-,TRBV5-1,TRBJ2-5,TGCGCCAGCAGCTTGAATCTAGCGGGGTTAGAGACCCAGTACTTC,CASSLNLAGLETQYF
-,-,TRBV29-1,TRBJ2-3,TGCAGCGTTGAAGGGGGTGTCGCATATACGCAGTATTTT,CSVEGGVAYTQYF
-,-,TRBV11-2,TRBJ1-2,TGTGCCAGCAGCTCGACTAAAGGACGGCACTATGGCTACACCTTC,CASSSTKGRHYGYTF